These 5 T cell receptor beta chains were all obtained from the same sample, sequenced in a study of T cell responses to AZD1222 COVID-19 vaccine. The assay was immunoSEQ multiplex PCR, and TCRdb's table has in-frame clones only and misses some. The table records 100,000 to 120,000 clones, 85% to 90% of them present only once. The sequenced sample was peripheral blood, obtained on day 0 of AZD1222 vaccination. Source of these receptors: an adult in good health.

This chain uses TRBV5-1 with TRBJ1-6; 10 nucleotides align to TRBD1. Trimming removed 0 bases from V and 10 bases from J; junction bases left unmatched: 7. Germline-derived CDR1 and CDR2 are SGHRS and YFSETQ. The CDR3 length is 16 residues. The CDR3 coding sequence is TGCGCCAGCAGCTTGGGTGGGGGGACAGGGGAGTCACCCCTCCACTTT. Protein product: CASSLGGGTGESPLHF.

The V call is TRBV27, the J call TRBJ2-1; perhaps TRBD2 as D (6 bases). CDR1 MNHEY and CDR2 SMNVEV come from the germline V gene (reference sequence). V lost 8 bases and J lost 0, with 20 bases in between. CDR3 length equals 17 residues. CDR3: CASQRGTPLSSYNEQFF. The CDR3 DNA reads as TGTGCCAGCCAACGCGGGACCCCCTTAAGCTCCTACAATGAGCAGTTCTTC.

This clone was seen more than once but under ten times. Its ends do not fully match the called genes, so a read error is possible. The V call is TRBV3-1 (or the pseudogene TRBV3-2), the J call TRBJ1-6; D not certain. This CDR3 comprises 15 residues. Germline CDR1 is LGHDT and CDR2 is YNNKEL (reference sequence). The CDR3 coding sequence is TGTGCCAGCATCCAAGGGAGCTCCTATAATTCACCCCTCCACTTT. Protein product: CASIQGSSYNSPLHF.

The chain combines TRBV5-8 with TRBJ1-1, with no clear D. Germline loops: CDR1 SGHTS, CDR2 YDEGEE. CDR3 length: 15 amino acids. V lost 4 bases, J lost 0 bases, and 13 bases lay in between. CDR3 sequence reads: CASSNHPKLNTEAFF. CDR3 DNA sequence: TGTGCCAGCAGCAACCATCCTAAGCTGAACACTGAAGCTTTCTTT.

This rearrangement joins TRBV5-1 to TRBJ2-2, with D perhaps matching TRBD1 or TRBD2 (5 bases each). CDR1 and CDR2 (germline): SGHRS, YFSETQ. The germline V and J ends were trimmed by 0 bases and 5 bases, with 17 bases remaining between them. The CDR3 spans 17 residues. CDR3 bases: TGCGCCAGCAGCTTGGCGGGGCAGGGCCAAGGGACCGGGGAGCTGTTTTTT. Translating it yields CASSLAGQGQGTGELFF.